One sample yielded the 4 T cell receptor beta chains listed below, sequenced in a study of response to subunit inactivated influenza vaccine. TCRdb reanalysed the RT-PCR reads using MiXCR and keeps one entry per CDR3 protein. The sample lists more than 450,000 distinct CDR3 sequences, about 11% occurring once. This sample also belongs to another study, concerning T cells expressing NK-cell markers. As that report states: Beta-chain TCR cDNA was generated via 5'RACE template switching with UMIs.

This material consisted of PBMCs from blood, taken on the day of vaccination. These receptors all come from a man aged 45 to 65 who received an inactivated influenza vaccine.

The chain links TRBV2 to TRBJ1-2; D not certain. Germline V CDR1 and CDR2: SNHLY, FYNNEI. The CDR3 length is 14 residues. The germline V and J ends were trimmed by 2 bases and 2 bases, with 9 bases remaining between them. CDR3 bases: TGTGCCAGCAGTGAAATCCGCAGAAACTATGGCTACACCTTC. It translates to CASSEIRRNYGYTF.

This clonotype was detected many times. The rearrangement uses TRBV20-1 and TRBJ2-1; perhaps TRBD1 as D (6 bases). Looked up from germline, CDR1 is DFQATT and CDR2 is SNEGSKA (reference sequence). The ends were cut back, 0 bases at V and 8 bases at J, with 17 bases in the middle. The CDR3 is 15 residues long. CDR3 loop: CSARDDRYTDDEQFF. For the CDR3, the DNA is TGCAGTGCTAGAGACGACAGGTACACCGACGATGAGCAGTTCTTC.

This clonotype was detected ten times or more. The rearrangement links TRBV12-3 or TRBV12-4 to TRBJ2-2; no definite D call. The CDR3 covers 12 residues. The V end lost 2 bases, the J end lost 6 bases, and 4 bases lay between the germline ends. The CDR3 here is CASSLTSGELFF. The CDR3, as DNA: TGTGCCAGCAGTTTAACCTCCGGGGAGCTGTTTTTT.

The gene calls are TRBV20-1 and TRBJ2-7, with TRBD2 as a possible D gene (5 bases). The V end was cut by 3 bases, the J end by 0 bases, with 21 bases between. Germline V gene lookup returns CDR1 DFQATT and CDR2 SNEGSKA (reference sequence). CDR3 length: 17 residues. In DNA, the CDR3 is TGCAGTGCTAGGAGGGTGGTATATATGGGGAGCTCCTACGAGCAGTACTTC. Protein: CSARRVVYMGSSYEQYF.